This is a list of T cell receptor beta chains from one sample in a study of T-cell memory formation after mild COVID-19. TCRdb redid the calling of the 5' RACE reads with MiXCR, one entry per CDR3 protein. Here the sample spans around 320,000 distinct CDR3 sequences, approximately 19% being singletons. Sample: PBMCs or a T cell subset sorted from them (not recorded which). The receptors originated from a man aged 18 to 30 who had mild COVID-19 (a few samples of this study predate the infection). Cell type and time point are not known. The CDR3 runs from the conserved cysteine through the conserved F or W. A D gene is named only where the DNA matches it firmly. A row's size may be missing; if present it is once, few, many or a size class.

d_gene,j_gene,v_gene,abundance,CDR3aa,CDR3nt
TRBD2,TRBJ2-7,TRBV12-3/TRBV12-4,-,CASSPGASGGPYEQYF,TGTGCCAGCAGTCCAGGGGCTAGCGGGGGGCCCTACGAGCAGTACTTC
-,TRBJ2-3,TRBV10-1,few,CASSGTRADTQYF,TGCGCCAGCTCCGGGACCCGGGCAGATACGCAGTATTTT
-,TRBJ1-1,TRBV7-9,few,CASSSRQGVEKAFF,TGTGCCAGCAGCTCCCGGCAAGGGGTGGAGAAAGCTTTCTTT
-,TRBJ2-2,TRBV5-1,-,CASSLWDDTGELFF,TGCGCCAGCAGCTTATGGGACGATACCGGGGAGCTGTTTTTT
TRBD2,TRBJ2-5,TRBV28,-,CASSLGRAAAETQYF,TGTGCCAGCAGTTTAGGGAGGGCGGCGGCGGAGACCCAGTACTTC
-,TRBJ2-1,TRBV5-1,few,CASTPDLQAYYNEQFF,TGCGCCAGCACTCCGGACCTGCAGGCCTACTACAATGAGCAGTTCTTC
-,TRBJ1-1,TRBV6-6,few,CASSYSTGWTEAFF,TGTGCCAGCAGTTACTCGACGGGGTGGACTGAAGCTTTCTTT
TRBD1,TRBJ1-5,TRBV15,few,CATSRRSGGSNQPQHF,TGTGCCACCAGCAGACGGTCAGGGGGAAGCAATCAGCCCCAGCATTTT
-,TRBJ1-1,TRBV28,few,CASSFERGNTEAFF,TGTGCCAGCAGTTTTGAGCGGGGGAACACTGAAGCTTTCTTT
-,TRBJ1-5,TRBV4-1,few,CASSQEPTAQPQHF,TGCGCCAGCAGCCAAGAACCCACGGCCCAGCCCCAGCATTTT
-,TRBJ1-2,TRBV9,-,CASSSGSDYGYTF,TGTGCCAGCAGCTCGGGGTCGGACTATGGCTACACCTTC
TRBD2,TRBJ2-7,TRBV4-3,few,CASSLAGGQGEAEQYF,TGCGCCAGCAGCCTGGCGGGGGGTCAGGGTGAAGCCGAGCAGTACTTC
-,TRBJ2-5,TRBV11-2,few,CASSAQPIGETQYF,TGTGCCAGCAGCGCCCAGCCGATTGGAGAGACCCAGTACTTC
-,TRBJ2-7,TRBV3-1,few,CASSQGGGPEQYF,TGTGCTAGCAGCCAGGGAGGCGGGCCCGAGCAGTACTTC
TRBD1,TRBJ2-4,TRBV11-2,-,CASSTSTGGGNIQYF,TGTGCCAGCAGCACCTCGACAGGGGGAGGAAACATTCAGTACTTC
TRBD2,TRBJ2-1,TRBV6-2/TRBV6-3,-,CASSPRRLAGGLRNEQFF,TGTGCCAGCAGTCCCCGCAGACTAGCGGGGGGGCTTCGTAATGAGCAGTTCTTC
-,TRBJ1-3,TRBV7-9,-,CASSLVAGSGNTIYF,TGTGCCAGCAGCTTAGTGGCAGGCTCTGGAAACACCATATATTTT
TRBD1,TRBJ2-5,TRBV4-3,few,CASSLFRGQGATQYF,TGCGCCAGCAGCCTATTCAGGGGACAGGGGGCAACCCAGTACTTC
TRBD1,TRBJ1-1,TRBV6-4,few,CASRGTAAEAFF,TGTGCCAGCAGAGGGACAGCAGCTGAAGCTTTCTTT
-,TRBJ2-5,TRBV28,-,CASRPLGHERDQETQYF,TGTGCCAGCAGGCCCCTAGGACACGAAAGAGACCAAGAGACCCAGTACTTC
-,TRBJ2-5,TRBV7-2,many,CASRAGNWETQYF,TGTGCCAGCAGGGCGGGAAATTGGGAGACCCAGTACTTC
TRBD1,TRBJ1-6,TRBV5-1,few,CASSPGQGSYNSPLHF,TGCGCCAGCAGCCCGGGACAGGGATCTTATAATTCACCCCTCCACTTT
TRBD1,TRBJ1-2,TRBV9,-,CASSRGQGNYGYTF,TGTGCCAGCAGCAGAGGACAGGGAAACTATGGCTACACCTTC
TRBD2,TRBJ2-1,TRBV5-1,few,CASSRSSGHYNEQFF,TGCGCCAGCAGCCGCTCTAGCGGGCACTACAATGAGCAGTTCTTC
TRBD1,TRBJ2-7,TRBV7-9,few,CASVRTGGKDGIYEQYF,TGTGCCAGCGTGCGGACAGGGGGTAAAGATGGGATCTACGAGCAGTACTTC
-,TRBJ2-2,TRBV27,-,CASSLFGGLNTGELFF,TGTGCCAGCAGTTTATTCGGGGGGCTGAACACCGGGGAGCTGTTTTTT
-,TRBJ2-1,TRBV7-3,-,CASSLRAWAGGDNEQFF,TGTGCCAGCAGCTTAAGGGCTTGGGCAGGGGGGGACAATGAGCAGTTCTTC
-,TRBJ2-5,TRBV28,-,CASSTPASETQYF,TGTGCCAGCAGTACACCGGCTTCAGAGACCCAGTACTTC
-,TRBJ2-7,TRBV6-2/TRBV6-3,-,CASSSGYYEQYF,TGTGCCAGCAGTTCGGGGTACTACGAGCAGTACTTC
-,TRBJ1-2,TRBV5-1,-,CASSLEASGAGGYTF,TGCGCCAGCAGCTTGGAAGCGTCAGGGGCAGGAGGCTACACCTTC
TRBD1,TRBJ2-5,TRBV5-6,few,CASSLTQGGETQYF,TGTGCCAGCAGCTTGACACAGGGGGGAGAGACCCAGTACTTC
-,TRBJ1-3,TRBV12-3/TRBV12-4,few,CASSLGGTIYF,TGTGCCAGCAGTTTGGGGGGCACCATATATTTT
-,TRBJ2-5,TRBV2,-,CASSQSKTQYF,TGTGCCAGCAGTCAAAGTAAGACCCAGTACTTC
-,TRBJ1-3,TRBV20-1,-,CSARFTLYSGNTIYF,TGCAGTGCTCGATTCACGCTGTACTCTGGAAACACCATATATTTT
-,TRBJ2-7,TRBV27,-,CASSPAAVLDYEQYF,TGTGCCAGCAGTCCCGCCGCCGTCCTGGACTACGAGCAGTACTTC
-,TRBJ2-1,TRBV19,-,CASTPQRGDEQFF,TGTGCCAGTACCCCCCAACGTGGGGATGAGCAGTTCTTC
TRBD2,TRBJ2-3,TRBV2,-,CASRLTSGATDTQYF,TGTGCCAGCAGGCTAACTAGCGGAGCGACAGATACGCAGTATTTT
TRBD2,TRBJ2-5,TRBV7-3,-,CASSPSGGTRETQYF,TGTGCCAGCAGCCCTAGCGGGGGGACCCGGGAGACCCAGTACTTC
TRBD1,TRBJ1-5,TRBV6-2/TRBV6-3,-,CASSATGTGYQPQHF,TGTGCCAGCAGTGCTACCGGGACAGGGTATCAGCCCCAGCATTTT
-,TRBJ1-2,TRBV7-2,-,CASSPGRTESYGYTF,TGTGCCAGCAGCCCCGGCAGAACTGAGAGCTATGGCTACACCTTC
-,TRBJ2-7,TRBV6-2/TRBV6-3,many,CASSVPYEQYF,TGTGCCAGCAGTGTACCCTACGAGCAGTACTTC
TRBD1,TRBJ2-3,TRBV5-5,few,CASSQGQASTDTQYF,TGTGCCAGCAGCCAGGGACAGGCGAGCACAGATACGCAGTATTTT
-,TRBJ2-5,TRBV27,once,CASSLSWGDQTQYF,TGTGCCAGCAGTTTATCGTGGGGGGATCAGACCCAGTACTTC
TRBD2,TRBJ2-5,TRBV4-2,-,CASSQVSGGASETQYF,TGTGCCAGCAGCCAAGTGAGCGGGGGGGCGTCAGAGACCCAGTACTTC
-,TRBJ2-5,TRBV28,few,CASSQGLAAETQYF,TGTGCCAGCAGTCAGGGACTCGCCGCTGAGACCCAGTACTTC
TRBD1,TRBJ1-2,TRBV29-1,few,CSVEDHERTGGAGYTF,TGCAGCGTTGAAGATCACGAGAGGACAGGGGGCGCCGGCTACACCTTC
TRBD1,TRBJ2-5,TRBV10-3,-,CAIKGDSQETQYF,TGTGCCATCAAAGGGGACAGTCAAGAGACCCAGTACTTC
TRBD2,TRBJ2-1,TRBV12-3/TRBV12-4,-,CASNQRGNEQFF,TGTGCCAGCAACCAGCGGGGGAATGAGCAGTTCTTC
-,TRBJ1-3,TRBV7-2,few,CASSLDTLGNTIYF,TGTGCCAGCAGCCTAGACACGCTAGGAAACACCATATATTTT
-,TRBJ2-2,TRBV9,few,CASSVSPGRRNTGELFF,TGTGCCAGCAGCGTATCTCCGGGCCGCAGGAACACCGGGGAGCTGTTTTTT